The 24 T cell receptor beta chains presented below share a single source sample, sequenced in a study of neoadjuvant anti-PD-1 for oral cavity cancer. Time point in this sample: after neoadjuvant nivolumab, at surgical resection. Here immunoSEQ multiplex PCR was the method, and the copy in TCRdb shows in-frame clones only, minus some. The table records some 14,000 clones, about 81% of them present only once. The sample in question was PBMCs, obtained after nivolumab (anti-PD-1) treatment. The receptors shown here come from a person aged 40-85 years with oral cavity squamous cell carcinoma.

The gene calls are TRBV6-6 and TRBJ2-7; possibly TRBD1 for D (6 bases). CDR3 length: 16 residues. CDR1 is MNHNY and CDR2 is SVGAGI in the germline V gene (reference sequence). Trimming removed 2 bases from V and 2 bases from J, with 16 bases in between. CDR3 protein: CASSYDRQAIPYEQYF. CDR3 sequence (DNA): TGTGCCAGCAGTTACGATAGACAGGCCATCCCCTACGAGCAGTACTTC.

Only a few counts were recorded for this clone. The J gene is TRBJ1-1, the V gene TRBV19; no clear D gene. Trimming took off 5 bases at V and 1 base at J, with 11 bases between the two ends. CDR1 is LNHDA and CDR2 is SQIVND in the germline V gene (reference sequence). The CDR3 contains 14 residues. In DNA, the CDR3 is TGTGCCAGTAGTCCATCCGGGTCGAACACTGAAGCTTTCTTT. This gives the protein CASSPSGSNTEAFF.

Only a few counts were recorded for this clone. The V gene is TRBV4-1, the J gene TRBJ1-1; D may be TRBD1 (5 bases). V lost 5 bases and J 4 bases, leaving 11 bases between the germline ends. The CDR3 runs to 13 residues. Germline V gives CDR1 MGHRA, CDR2 YSYEKL. CDR3 sequence reads: CASSSDSRTEAFF. In DNA form, the CDR3 reads TGCGCCAGCAGCTCTGACAGTCGCACTGAAGCTTTCTTT.

The J gene is TRBJ2-7, the V gene TRBV19, with TRBD1 as a possible D gene (6 bases). V lost 3 bases and J 3 bases, leaving 12 bases between the germline ends. The CDR3 is 14 amino acids. Germline values: CDR1 LNHDA, CDR2 SQIVND (reference sequence). Here the CDR3 DNA reads TGTGCCAGTAGTATTATCGGGACATACTACGAGCAGTACTTC. Translation gives CASSIIGTYYEQYF.

Only a few counts were recorded for this clone. The chain has TRBV28 and TRBJ2-1, with a weak D call TRBD2 (5 bases). Germline V gene lookup returns CDR1 MDHEN and CDR2 SYDVKM. Deletions cut 7 bases from V and 0 bases from J, with 16 bases between. The CDR3 is 16 amino acids. CDR3 DNA sequence: TGTGCCAGCACCCCCGGGGATGGGGTCTCCTACAATGAGCAGTTCTTC. This codes for CASTPGDGVSYNEQFF.

The rearrangement joins TRBV5-1 to TRBJ2-7; 7 bases are shared with TRBD2. Germline V gene sequence: CDR1 SGHRS, CDR2 YFSETQ. This CDR3 spans 18 amino acids. V gave up 6 bases and J gave up 2 bases; unmatched junction bases: 20. The CDR3 is CASNPRGLVIAGAYEQYF. In nucleotides, the CDR3 is TGCGCCAGCAACCCCCGAGGACTAGTCATCGCCGGGGCCTACGAGCAGTACTTC.

The table lists this clone with a few counts. The V call is TRBV9, the J call TRBJ1-1; TRBD1 agrees at 7 bases. CDR3 length: 16 residues. CDR1 SGDLS and CDR2 YYNGEE come from the germline V gene. V dropped 0 bases and J dropped 0; count of bases not matched to a gene: 5. CDR3 region: CASSVVETGMNTEAFF. CDR3 in DNA: TGTGCCAGCAGCGTAGTGGAGACAGGGATGAACACTGAAGCTTTCTTT.

The chain carries TRBV6-5 and TRBJ2-1; TRBD2 is a possible D gene (6 bases). The germline V gene encodes CDR1 MNHEY and CDR2 SVGAGI. Trimming shortened V by 0 bases and J by 9 bases, and 9 bases separated the two germline ends. The CDR3 length is 13 residues. CDR3 amino acids: CASSYSYGGEQFF. The CDR3 DNA follows: TGTGCCAGCAGTTACTCGTACGGGGGTGAGCAGTTCTTC.

J is TRBJ2-7 and V is TRBV9, with D possibly matching TRBD2 (6 bases). The germline gives CDR1 SGDLS, CDR2 YYNGEE. CDR3 size: 14 residues. The germline V and J ends were trimmed by 0 bases and 2 bases, with 9 bases remaining between them. The CDR3 sequence: CASSVGTTTYEQYF. As DNA, the CDR3 is TGTGCCAGCAGCGTAGGGACTACCACCTACGAGCAGTACTTC.

The chain combines TRBV15 with TRBJ2-2, with D possibly TRBD1 on 6 matching bases. V was shortened by 0 bases and J by 8 bases, with 16 bases between the two germline ends. Germline CDR1 is LNHNV and CDR2 is YYDKDF (reference sequence). This CDR3 spans 16 amino acids. CDR3 in amino acids: CATSRDRGTHSGELFF. CDR3 bases: TGTGCCACCAGCAGAGATCGTGGGACACATTCGGGGGAGCTGTTTTTT.

Comments on this clone: At one of its ends the junction is not consistent with the germline gene, which may arise from a read error. This chain connects TRBV7-7 to TRBJ2-2; the match to TRBD1 covers 7 bases. Germline V gene lookup returns CDR1 SSHAT and CDR2 FNYEAQ (reference sequence). The CDR3 loop spans 15 amino acids. The DNA of the CDR3 is TGTGCTAGCAGCCCAGGGACAGCGAACACCGGGGAGCTGTTTTTT. Encoded protein: CASSPGTANTGELFF.

The chain is built from TRBV14 and TRBJ1-2; 7 nucleotides line up with TRBD1. The CDR3 is 13 residues long. CDR1 and CDR2 from the germline V gene are SGHDN and FVKESK. V shed 4 bases and J 4 bases; nucleotides not matched to a gene: 3. The CDR3 region has the DNA TGTGCCAGCAGCCCCCGGGACAGCTATGGCTACACCTTC. This gives the protein CASSPRDSYGYTF.

The chain joins TRBV5-1 to TRBJ2-7; D is ambiguous. Germline CDR1 SGHRS, CDR2 YFSETQ. V was trimmed by 0 bases and J by 0 bases, leaving 4 bases between them. CDR3 length equals 13 residues. CDR3 coding DNA: TGCGCCAGCAGCTTGGGTAACTCCTACGAGCAGTACTTC. The encoded protein is CASSLGNSYEQYF.

CDR3 residues: CASGQQGGGEKLFF. The CDR3 DNA follows: TGTGCCAGCGGGCAACAGGGAGGGGGTGAAAAACTGTTTTTT. The chain is built from TRBV5-4 and TRBJ1-4; the D gene is possibly TRBD1 (6 bases). The germline V and J ends were trimmed by 7 bases and 7 bases, with 17 bases remaining between them. The CDR3 is 14 residues long. Germline values: CDR1 SGHNT, CDR2 YYREEE (reference sequence).

The chain joins TRBV10-2 to TRBJ2-1, with a possible D match to TRBD2 (6 bases). With 6 bases removed from V and 9 bases from J, the gap between germline ends came to 15 bases. Germline assignment: CDR1 WSHSY and CDR2 SAAADI. The CDR3 contains 13 residues. CDR3 nucleotides: TGCGCCAGCAGAGGGACCCACGGGGGTGAGCAGTTCTTC. Its protein is CASRGTHGGEQFF.

The chain couples TRBV10-2 to TRBJ2-3; TRBD2 matches at 10 bases. The V segment lost 4 bases and the J segment 6 bases; nucleotides outside the gene matches: 4. Germline CDR1 and CDR2: WSHSY and SAAADI. This CDR3 has 14 residues. This chain's CDR3 is CASSVTSGIDTQYF. The CDR3 nucleotides read TGCGCCAGCAGTGTTACTAGCGGGATTGATACGCAGTATTTT.

This clone is labeled as large. V usage is TRBV25-1 and J usage is TRBJ1-1; D is possibly TRBD1 (5 bases). Deletions cut 5 bases from V and 10 bases from J, with 17 bases between. The V gene's germline CDR1 is MGHDK and CDR2 SYGVNS. CDR3 length: 13 amino acids. The CDR3 region has the DNA TGTGCCAGCAGTCGGGGCGGCGGTATGGCAGCTTTCTTT. Protein product: CASSRGGGMAAFF.

This chain connects TRBV5-1 to TRBJ1-2; perhaps TRBD1 as D (5 bases). V was trimmed by 1 base and J by 6 bases, leaving 13 bases between them. CDR1 and CDR2 from the germline V gene are SGHRS and YFSETQ. The CDR3 is 14 amino acids. The CDR3 DNA reads TGCGCCAGCAGCTTGCGTTCGGGGGTTAATGGCTACACCTTC. As protein: CASSLRSGVNGYTF. Full variable domain (rest looked up from reference TRBV5-1 and TRBJ1-2): KAGVTQTPRYLIKTRGQQVTLSCSPISGHRSVSWYQQTPGQGLQFLFEYFSETQRNKGNFPGRFSGRQFSNSRSEMNVSTLELGDSALYLCASSLRSGVNGYTFGSGTRLTVV.

This clone was picked up one time. The genes are TRBV27 and TRBJ1-4, with D perhaps matching TRBD1 (5 bases). The V end lost 5 bases, the J end lost 7 bases, and 14 bases lay between the germline ends. Germline-derived CDR1 and CDR2 are MNHEY and SMNVEV (reference sequence). The CDR3 runs to 14 residues. As DNA, the CDR3 is TGTGCCAGCAGTCGACAGTTCAATCTTGAAAAACTGTTTTTT. Its translation: CASSRQFNLEKLFF.

On this clone itself: Sequence at one end of the junction differs from germline and may be a read error. This chain connects TRBV11-2 to TRBJ2-5, with 10 bases identical to TRBD1. The CDR3 extends over 16 amino acids. CDR1 is SGHAT, CDR2 FQNNGV, per germline. CDR3: CASSSGSGTGEESQYF. As DNA, the CDR3 is TGTGCCAGCAGCTCGGGCTCCGGGACAGGGGAAGAGAGCCAGTACTTC.

This chain links TRBV28 with TRBJ1-5, with 8 bases that match TRBD1. Trimming took 5 bases from V and 6 from J; bases not matched to a gene: 15. Germline V CDR1 and CDR2: MDHEN, SYDVKM. This CDR3 is built from 17 residues. In DNA, the CDR3 is TGTGCCAGCAGTCCGACAGGGGTTTTGGGTCAAGCTCAGCCCCAGCATTTT. Translation gives CASSPTGVLGQAQPQHF.

The chain links TRBV6-1 to TRBJ2-7, with unresolved D. Germline lookup yields CDR1 MNHNS and CDR2 SASEGT. The CDR3 covers 14 residues. V shed 4 bases and J shed 11 bases, with 21 bases lying between them. The CDR3 spells CASSGFEAPLGKYF. The CDR3 DNA is TGTGCCAGCAGTGGATTCGAGGCCCCTCTAGGGAAGTACTTC.

The gene calls are TRBV10-2 and TRBJ1-3; D is uncertain. V lost 7 bases to trimming and J lost 1 base, with 11 bases between them. Germline CDR1 reads WSHSY; CDR2 reads SAAADI. The CDR3 consists of 14 residues. The CDR3 sequence is CASTARRSGNTIYF. Written as DNA, the CDR3 is TGCGCCAGCACCGCAAGGAGATCTGGAAACACCATATATTTT.

This rearrangement joins TRBV6-4 to TRBJ2-7, with TRBD2 matching 12 bases. Germline V gene sequence: CDR1 MRHNA, CDR2 SNTAGT. This CDR3 is built from 16 residues. The J segment lost 2 bases and the V segment lost 3 bases, leaving 5 bases of the junction unmatched. In nucleotides, the CDR3 is TGTGCCAGCAGTGAAAGCCCTAGCGGGAGGGCCTACGAGCAGTACTTC. Residues: CASSESPSGRAYEQYF.